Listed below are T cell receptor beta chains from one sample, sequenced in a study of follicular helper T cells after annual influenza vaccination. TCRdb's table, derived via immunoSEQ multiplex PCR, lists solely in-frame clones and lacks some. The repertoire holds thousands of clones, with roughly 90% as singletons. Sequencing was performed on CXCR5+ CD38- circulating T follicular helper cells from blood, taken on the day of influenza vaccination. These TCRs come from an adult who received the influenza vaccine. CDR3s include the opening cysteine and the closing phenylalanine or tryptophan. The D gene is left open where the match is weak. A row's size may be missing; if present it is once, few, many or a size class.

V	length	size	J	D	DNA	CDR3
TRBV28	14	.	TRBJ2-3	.	TGTGCCAGCAGTTTGGGCGGTTACACAGATACGCAGTATTTT	CASSLGGYTDTQYF
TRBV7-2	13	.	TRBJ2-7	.	TGTGCCAGCAGCTTAGCCAGCGTATACGAGCAGTACTTC	CASSLASVYEQYF
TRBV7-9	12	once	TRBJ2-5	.	TGTGCCAGCAGCAGGGCGCAAGAGACCCAGTACTTC	CASSRAQETQYF
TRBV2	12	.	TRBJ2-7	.	TGTGCCAGCAGTTTAAGGGACCACGAGCAGTACTTC	CASSLRDHEQYF
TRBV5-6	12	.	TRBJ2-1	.	TGTGCCAGCAGCTTGACAGAAATTGAGCAGTTCTTC	CASSLTEIEQFF
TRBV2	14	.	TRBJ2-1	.	TGTGCCAGCGTTTGGGGGGTCTCCTACAATGAGCAGTTCTTC	CASVWGVSYNEQFF
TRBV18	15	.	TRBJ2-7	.	TGTGCCAGCTCACAGGGTTCTTTGACGGTCTACGAGCAGTACTTC	CASSQGSLTVYEQYF
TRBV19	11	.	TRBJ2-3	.	TGTGCCACCCGATTAACAGATACGCAGTATTTT	CATRLTDTQYF
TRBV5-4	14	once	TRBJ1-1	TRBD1	TGTGCCAGCAGCTTTGACAGGGGATATGGTGAAGCTTTCTTT	CASSFDRGYGEAFF
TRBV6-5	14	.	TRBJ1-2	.	TGTGCCAGCAGTTATACCCAGGGGAACTATGGCTACACCTTC	CASSYTQGNYGYTF
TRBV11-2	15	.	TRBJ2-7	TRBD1	TGTGCCAGCAGCTTAGTGGCAGGGGGTTCCTACGAGCAGTACTTC	CASSLVAGGSYEQYF
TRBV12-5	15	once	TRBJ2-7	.	TGTGCTAGTGGTTTGGTACAGGGGGGGTCCTACGAGCAGTACTTC	CASGLVQGGSYEQYF
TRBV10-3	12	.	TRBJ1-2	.	TGTGCCGTCCAGGAGGGGAATTTAGGCTACACCTTC	CAVQEGNLGYTF
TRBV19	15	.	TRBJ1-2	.	TGTGCCAGTAGTGTCACAGGGTCTTTGGACTATGGCTACACCTTC	CASSVTGSLDYGYTF
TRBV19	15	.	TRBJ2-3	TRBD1	TGTGCCAGTAGTACCTTGTCAGGGGGAGCAGATACGCAGTATTTT	CASSTLSGGADTQYF
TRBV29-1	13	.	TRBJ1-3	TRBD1	TGCAGCGTTGTAGACAGGGGTAGAAACACCATATATTTT	CSVVDRGRNTIYF
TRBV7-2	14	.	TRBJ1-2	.	TGTGCCAGCAGCTTCTCCGGAGGGGACTATGGCTACACCTTC	CASSFSGGDYGYTF
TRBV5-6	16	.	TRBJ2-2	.	TGTGCCAGCAGCTTGGGAAGCCTCGTGGACACCGGGGAGCTGTTTTTT	CASSLGSLVDTGELFF
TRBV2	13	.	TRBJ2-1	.	TGTGCCAGCAAGGTGGGGCAGAACAATGAGCAGTTCTTC	CASKVGQNNEQFF
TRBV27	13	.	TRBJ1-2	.	TGTGCCAGCAGTGTCGGCTATAACTATGGCTACACCTTC	CASSVGYNYGYTF
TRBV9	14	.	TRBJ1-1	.	TGTGCCAGCAGCTTCCTGGACGGGAACACTGAAGCTTTCTTT	CASSFLDGNTEAFF
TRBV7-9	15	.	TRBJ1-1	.	TGTGCCAGCAGCCCCCCGGGAAACAGAAACACTGAAGCTTTCTTT	CASSPPGNRNTEAFF
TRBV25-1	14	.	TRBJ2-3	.	TGTGCCAGCAGTGATTCCGACCGAGAGGGGACGCAGTATTTT	CASSDSDREGTQYF
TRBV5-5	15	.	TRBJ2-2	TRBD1	TGTGCCAGCAGCACACGGACAGGTCATTCCGGGGAGCTGTTTTTT	CASSTRTGHSGELFF
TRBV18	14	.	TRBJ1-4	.	TGTGCCAGCTCACCGGGGAGGGATAATGAAAAACTGTTTTTT	CASSPGRDNEKLFF
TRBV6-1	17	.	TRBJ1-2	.	TGTGCCAGCAGTGAAGTGGGTTTAGTGGGTGATAACTATGGCTACACCTTC	CASSEVGLVGDNYGYTF
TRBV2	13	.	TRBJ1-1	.	TGTGCCAGCAGTGGGACACAGAACACTGAAGCTTTCTTT	CASSGTQNTEAFF
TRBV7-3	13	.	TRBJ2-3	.	TGTGCCAGCAGCTGGGAAGGTTCGGATACGCAGTATTTT	CASSWEGSDTQYF
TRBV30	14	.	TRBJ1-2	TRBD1	TGTGCCTGGAGCCCGGGACAGGGGGCGGTTGGCTACACCTTC	CAWSPGQGAVGYTF
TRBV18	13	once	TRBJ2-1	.	TGTGCCAGCTCACCCGGGGGAAGGAATGAGCAGTTCTTC	CASSPGGRNEQFF
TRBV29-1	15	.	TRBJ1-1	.	TGCAGCGTTGAGGGAGGTAGGATAAGGAACACTGAAGCTTTCTTT	CSVEGGRIRNTEAFF
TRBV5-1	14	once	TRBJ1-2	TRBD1	TGCGCCAGCAGCACTGGACAGGGAAGCTATGGCTACACCTTC	CASSTGQGSYGYTF
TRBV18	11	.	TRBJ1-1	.	TGTGCCAGCTCACCAGGTGGAGGAGCTTTCTTT	CASSPGGGAFF
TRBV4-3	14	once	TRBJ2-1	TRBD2	TGCGCCAGCAGCCAAGATCCCCGGACTAGCGAGAAGTTCTTC	CASSQDPRTSEKFF
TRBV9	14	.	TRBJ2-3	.	TGTGCCAGCAGCGACCCCTCAGGGCCAGATACGCAGTATTTT	CASSDPSGPDTQYF